Each of the 28 T cell receptor beta chains below was sequenced from the same sample in a study of human T cells and chemical hapten exposure listed by TCRdb under 2021. Library prep was done by RACE. The sample was run on a NextSeq 500. The public reads were quality trimmed at Q25 with fastp and then assembled into clones with MiXCR by TCRdb, keeping productive beta chains. Entries that share a CDR3 protein sequence are merged under the most common genes and DNA. For this sample the table gives about 180,000 distinct CDR3 sequences, of which almost 30% were detected only once. The ten largest clones represent just under 3% of the sample. The sample's time point, from its label and the paper: pre-sensitization, week 0. Taken with the paper, the label for treatment or condition translates to: therapeutic diphenylcyclopropenone sensitization with weekly scalp DPC. The material sequenced was whole blood, taken in connection with sensitization to the hapten diphenylcyclopropenone (DPC). Every receptor here comes from a woman aged 25 to 39 with alopecia areata. Some clones in this sample may be carry-over from other donors' samples.

The sample holds a few counts of this clonotype. The chain recombines TRBV5-1 with TRBJ2-3, with D possibly TRBD2 on 5 matching bases. Trimming stripped 4 bases from V and 7 bases from J, with 16 bases between. The germline V gene encodes CDR1 SGHRS and CDR2 YFSETQ. The CDR3 length is 14 residues. This CDR3 is CASSPDLRTNTQYF. CDR3 sequence (DNA): TGCGCCAGCAGCCCGGACTTGCGCACGAATACGCAGTATTTT. Supplemented by reference TRBV5-1 and TRBJ2-3, the full variable domain reads KAGVTQTPRYLIKTRGQQVTLSCSPISGHRSVSWYQQTPGQGLQFLFEYFSETQRNKGNFPGRFSGRQFSNSRSEMNVSTLELGDSALYLCASSPDLRTNTQYFGPGTRLTVL.

A few counts support this clonotype. The chain couples TRBV19 to TRBJ2-7; TRBD1 might be the D (6 bases). Trimming stripped 11 bases from V and 3 bases from J, with 17 bases between. The CDR3 has 13 residues. Germline-derived CDR1 and CDR2 are LNHDA and SQIVND (reference sequence). The chain's CDR3 is CAGTGQLYYEQYF. CDR3 DNA sequence: TGTGCCGGCACAGGGCAACTATACTACGAGCAGTACTTC.

The chain uses TRBV7-6 and TRBJ1-4, with TRBD1 matching 9 bases. From germline, CDR1 is SGHVS and CDR2 FNYEAQ. The J segment lost 3 bases and the V segment lost 5 bases, leaving 7 bases of the junction unmatched. This CDR3 has 16 amino acids. Written as DNA, the CDR3 is TGTGCCAGCAGCCCCGGACAGGGGCCGCCTAATGAAAAACTGTTTTTT. It encodes CASSPGQGPPNEKLFF. The entire variable domain, with the rest obtained from reference TRBV7-6 and TRBJ1-4, is as follows: GAGVSQSPRYKVTKRGQDVALRCDPISGHVSLYWYRQALGQGPEFLTYFNYEAQQDKSGLPNDRFSAERPEGSISTLTIQRTEQRDSAMYRCASSPGQGPPNEKLFFGSGTQLSVL.

This clonotype was picked up a small number of times. The V gene is TRBV29-1, the J gene TRBJ2-5; D might be TRBD1 (5 bases). The V gene's germline CDR1 is SQVTM and CDR2 ANQGSEA. This CDR3 contains 15 residues. The V end lost 5 bases, the J end lost 0 bases, and 16 bases lay between the germline ends. The CDR3 DNA is TGCAGCGTTAGGAGAAATTCGGACAACCAAGAGACCCAGTACTTC. Translation: CSVRRNSDNQETQYF.

The V call is TRBV5-1, the J call TRBJ2-1; D not resolved. The V and J ends lost 0 bases and 4 bases respectively, with 2 bases between them. CDR1 is SGHRS and CDR2 is YFSETQ in the germline V gene. The CDR3 loop spans 12 amino acids. DNA of the CDR3: TGCGCCAGCAGCTTGGAGTACAATGAGCAGTTCTTC. This gives the protein CASSLEYNEQFF.

Only a few counts were recorded for this clonotype. V usage is TRBV4-2 and J usage is TRBJ1-5, with 7 bases identical to TRBD1. There are 15 residues in the CDR3. Germline V CDR1 and CDR2: LGHNA, YNFKEQ. J lost 1 base, V lost 4 bases, and 4 bases had no gene match. CDR3 DNA sequence: TGTGCCAGCAGCCCTCGGACAGGCAGCAATCAGCCCCAGCATTTT. This encodes CASSPRTGSNQPQHF.

CDR3 sequence: CASSYSASGGLNEQFF. Here the CDR3 DNA reads TGTGCCAGCAGTTACTCGGCTAGCGGGGGCCTCAATGAGCAGTTCTTC. The V gene is TRBV6-2 or TRBV6-3, the J gene TRBJ2-1; 10 bases agree with TRBD2. The CDR3 is 16 residues long. With 0 bases clipped from V and 6 bases from J, the junction kept 5 bases outside the gene matches. Germline assignment: CDR1 MNHEY and CDR2 SVGEGT.

The chain is built from TRBV7-8 and TRBJ2-3, with D tentatively TRBD1 or TRBD2 (5 bases each). Germline values: CDR1 SGHVS, CDR2 FQNEAQ. CDR3 size: 14 residues. The germline V and J ends were trimmed by 5 bases and 3 bases, with 12 bases remaining between them. CDR3 amino acids: CASSPRRETDTQYF. For the CDR3, the DNA is TGTGCCAGCAGCCCCCGCAGGGAGACAGATACGCAGTATTTT.

The V call is TRBV3-1, the J call TRBJ2-1; TRBD2 agrees at 7 bases. V lost 5 bases to trimming and J lost 12 bases; unmatched junction nucleotides: 16. This CDR3 has 15 residues. In germline, CDR1 is LGHDT, CDR2 YNNKEL (reference sequence). CDR3 coding DNA: TGTGCCAGCAGCTCGGCGGCGGGAGCGTACTCGGTGCAGTTCTTC. Translating it yields CASSSAAGAYSVQFF.

This clonotype has only a few counts. This chain joins TRBV7-2 and TRBJ2-7; tentative D call: TRBD1 (6 bases). The V end was cut by 0 bases, the J end by 7 bases, with 19 bases between. This CDR3 is built from 16 residues. Per the germline V gene, CDR1 is SGHTA and CDR2 is FQGNSA. In nucleotides, the CDR3 is TGTGCCAGCAGCTTAGCAGGCAGGGGTCCGCTAGGGGAGCAGTACTTC. This sequence encodes CASSLAGRGPLGEQYF.

J is TRBJ2-2 and V is TRBV6-5, with D maybe TRBD1 (6 bases). Per germline, CDR1 MNHEY and CDR2 SVGAGI. V was shortened by 1 base and J by 8 bases, with 11 bases between the two germline ends. CDR3 length: 14 residues. The CDR3: CASSYWTAAGELFF. In DNA, the CDR3 is TGTGCCAGCAGTTACTGGACAGCTGCAGGGGAGCTGTTTTTT.

The chain recombines TRBV6-6 with TRBJ2-1; the match to TRBD2 covers 7 bases. CDR1 and CDR2 from the germline V gene are MNHNY and SVGAGI (reference sequence). The CDR3 loop spans 13 amino acids. Trimming took 6 bases from V and 9 from J; bases not matched to a gene: 8. CDR3 DNA sequence: TGTGCCAGCAGCCCCAAAGCGGGGAGTGAGCAGTTCTTC. Translation gives CASSPKAGSEQFF.

This chain links TRBV2 with TRBJ2-7; the D gene could be TRBD1 or TRBD2 (5 bases each). CDR3 size: 15 residues. V gave up 6 bases and J gave up 2 bases, with 17 bases separating them. In germline, CDR1 is SNHLY, CDR2 FYNNEI. CDR3 DNA: TGTGCCAGCAGACATAGGGACGTAGCAACCTACGAGCAGTACTTC. This gives the protein CASRHRDVATYEQYF.

The chain carries TRBV20-1 and TRBJ2-5; 11 bases align to TRBD2. Trimming cost V 6 bases and J 5 bases; bases outside gene matches: 8. The V gene's germline CDR1 is DFQATT and CDR2 SNEGSKA (reference sequence). CDR3 length: 14 amino acids. CDR3 sequence reads: CSAPIAGGRETQYF. CDR3 DNA: TGCAGTGCGCCAATAGCGGGGGGGCGTGAGACCCAGTACTTC.

This clonotype has more than one count but fewer than ten. The chain has TRBV6-1 and TRBJ1-3; 10 bases line up with TRBD1. There are 15 residues in the CDR3. The V gene end was trimmed by 5 bases and the J gene end by 4 bases; junction bases not matched to a gene: 5. Germline V gene sequence: CDR1 MNHNS, CDR2 SASEGT. CDR3 sequence (DNA): TGTGCCAGCAGTCGGGACAGGGGTGACGGAAACACCATATATTTT. It translates to CASSRDRGDGNTIYF.

This chain joins TRBV6-6 and TRBJ2-5, with a possible D match to TRBD1 (6 bases). Trimming took 6 bases from V and 0 from J, leaving 11 bases between them. There are 14 residues in the CDR3. Germline V gene lookup returns CDR1 MNHNY and CDR2 SVGAGI (reference sequence). The CDR3 coding sequence is TGTGCCAGCAGACGAACAGGGAACCAAGAGACCCAGTACTTC. Protein product: CASRRTGNQETQYF.

The sample holds a few counts of this clonotype. V gene TRBV6-5 combines with J gene TRBJ2-1, with D perhaps matching TRBD2 (6 bases). This CDR3 has 15 amino acids. V dropped 0 bases and J dropped 10 bases, with 16 bases sitting between them. Germline V CDR1 and CDR2: MNHEY, SVGAGI. The CDR3 spells CASSYSSGGALEQFF. In DNA, the CDR3 is TGTGCCAGCAGTTACTCGAGCGGCGGGGCGTTGGAGCAGTTCTTC.

This clonotype was seen only a few times. The gene calls are TRBV18 and TRBJ1-6; 9 bases match TRBD1. CDR3 size: 17 residues. The ends lost 2 bases at V and 7 bases at J; junction bases unmatched: 9. Germline CDR1 is KGHSH and CDR2 is LQKENI. The CDR3: CASSPVPGQGMNSPLHF. Written as DNA, the CDR3 is TGTGCCAGCTCACCAGTCCCGGGACAGGGTATGAATTCACCCCTCCACTTT.

The V and J genes are TRBV7-9 and TRBJ2-1; the D is unclear. CDR1 and CDR2 (germline): SEHNR, FQNEAQ (reference sequence). The ends were cut back, 2 bases at V and 7 bases at J, with 12 bases in the middle. The CDR3 runs 14 residues. CDR3 DNA sequence: TGTGCCAGCAGCTTAAGTAGGGTTGGGAATGAGCAGTTCTTC. Translation: CASSLSRVGNEQFF.

The V gene is TRBV11-3, the J gene TRBJ2-7, with 7 bases matching TRBD1. Germline CDR1 is SGHNT and CDR2 is YENEEA. The CDR3 contains 15 residues. Trimming cost V 6 bases and J 2 bases; bases outside gene matches: 10. The CDR3 spells CASSTPGQRPYEQYF. The DNA for the CDR3 is TGTGCCAGCAGTACTCCGGGACAGCGCCCCTACGAGCAGTACTTC.

There are a few counts of this clonotype. The chain joins TRBV28 to TRBJ2-2, with 11 nucleotides matching TRBD1. Germline values: CDR1 MDHEN, CDR2 SYDVKM. The V segment lost 4 bases and the J segment 5 bases; nucleotides outside the gene matches: 6. CDR3 size: 16 residues. For the CDR3, the DNA is TGTGCCAGCAGTTCTGAAGGGACAGGGGGGACCGGGGAGCTGTTTTTT. This encodes CASSSEGTGGTGELFF.

The chain combines TRBV28 with TRBJ1-3, with D hard to call. CDR3 length: 15 residues. Germline V lookup: CDR1 MDHEN, CDR2 SYDVKM. V was pared by 8 bases and J by 0 bases, with 14 bases between. Here the CDR3 reads CASFTDTHSGNTIYF. DNA of the CDR3: TGTGCCAGCTTCACCGACACCCACTCTGGAAACACCATATATTTT. Looking up the rest from reference TRBV28 and TRBJ1-3 gives the full variable domain: DVKVTQSSRYLVKRTGEKVFLECVQDMDHENMFWYRQDPGLGLRLIYFSYDVKMKEKGDIPEGYSVSREKKERFSLILESASTNQTSMYLCASFTDTHSGNTIYFGEGSWLTVV.

This clonotype was seen only a few times. The rearrangement links TRBV5-1 to TRBJ2-1; unclear D gene. V was pared by 4 bases and J by 5 bases, with 7 bases between. CDR3 size: 12 residues. Germline V gene lookup returns CDR1 SGHRS and CDR2 YFSETQ. CDR3 loop: CASSPPHNEQFF. The DNA of the CDR3 is TGCGCCAGCAGCCCCCCACACAATGAGCAGTTCTTC.

V is TRBV30 and J is TRBJ1-6, with a tentative D call TRBD1 (6 bases). CDR3 length: 14 amino acids. V lost 0 bases to trimming and J lost 10 bases, with 13 bases between them. The V gene's germline CDR1 is GTSNPN and CDR2 SVGIG (reference sequence). The CDR3 spells CAWSVLQGRSPLHF. The CDR3 DNA reads TGTGCCTGGAGTGTACTACAGGGTCGGTCACCCCTCCACTTT.

In DNA form, the CDR3 reads TGTGCCAGTAGTATAGGCAGAAACACCGGGGAGCTGTTTTTT. Residues: CASSIGRNTGELFF. V is TRBV19 and J is TRBJ2-2; the D is unclear. Germline V CDR1 and CDR2: LNHDA, SQIVND (reference sequence). Deletions cut 1 base from V and 2 bases from J, with 5 bases between. The CDR3 is 14 amino acids.

This clonotype occurred a few times. The chain combines TRBV18 with TRBJ1-4; 9 positions match TRBD1. The V gene end was trimmed by 2 bases and the J gene end by 7 bases; junction bases not matched to a gene: 8. Per germline, CDR1 KGHSH and CDR2 LQKENI. The CDR3 has 16 amino acids. The CDR3 sequence is CASSPSRRQGGEKLFF. The CDR3 DNA is TGTGCCAGCTCACCAAGCAGAAGACAGGGGGGTGAAAAACTGTTTTTT. The full variable domain, its missing parts supplied by reference TRBV18 and TRBJ1-4, is NAGVMQNPRHLVRRRGQEARLRCSPMKGHSHVYWYRQLPEEGLKFMVYLQKENIIDESGMPKERFSAEFPKEGPSILRIQQVVRGDSAAYFCASSPSRRQGGEKLFFGSGTQLSVL.

This clonotype has ten or more counts. The genes are TRBV2 and TRBJ2-3; D gene unclear. Germline assignment: CDR1 SNHLY and CDR2 FYNNEI. Trimming stripped 2 bases from V and 4 bases from J, with 1 base between. The length of the CDR3 is 11 residues. CDR3 bases: TGTGCCAGCAGTGAATCAGATACGCAGTATTTT. This translates into CASSESDTQYF. The full variable domain, its missing parts supplied by reference TRBV2 and TRBJ2-3, is EPEVTQTPSHQVTQMGQEVILRCVPISNHLYFYWYRQILGQKVEFLVSFYNNEISEKSEIFDDQFSVERPDGSNFTLKIRSTKLEDSAMYFCASSESDTQYFGPGTRLTVL.

This clonotype was counted a few times. V is TRBV20-1 and J is TRBJ2-2; TRBD2 aligns across 13 bases. This CDR3 is built from 12 residues. Germline V gives CDR1 DFQATT, CDR2 SNEGSKA (reference sequence). The CDR3 loop is CPGLAGTGELFF. In DNA, the CDR3 is TGCCCGGGACTAGCGGGAACCGGGGAGCTGTTTTTT.